This T cell receptor beta chain was profiled in a study of human T cells and chemical hapten exposure. The overall study: Each patient's scalp received weekly diphenylcyclopropenone throughout the approximately 25-week study. Regarding the study as a whole: Patch test score rose with PT1 expanded TCR count, significant at thresholds 8, 16 and 32, not 4.

V shed 7 bases and J 3 bases; nucleotides not matched to a gene: 11. CDR3 length equals 14 residues. CDR1 and CDR2 from the germline V gene are SQVTM and ANQGSEA. Ten or more counts support this clonotype. Antigen: not known. TCRdb ran MiXCR on the RACE reads and lists one entry per CDR3 protein. Of some 380,000 distinct CDR3 sequences listed, 4.8% are singletons. Time point given: patch test 1, 2 weeks after DPC sensitization. Described treatment: therapeutic diphenylcyclopropenone sensitization with weekly scalp DPC. The sequencing here drew on whole blood, taken in connection with sensitization to the hapten diphenylcyclopropenone (DPC). This sequence was found in a woman in her forties or fifties with alopecia areata. Some clones in this sample may be carry-over from other donors' samples. V is TRBV29-1 and J is TRBJ1-1, with TRBD1 matching over 7 bases. The CDR3 reads CSGGRTGRHTEAFF. CDR3 DNA sequence: TGCAGCGGGGGGCGGACAGGAAGGCACACTGAAGCTTTCTTT.